Listed below are T cell receptor beta chains from one sample, sequenced in a study of blood T cell repertoires in COVID-19. Sequenced by immunoSEQ multiplex PCR; TCRdb stores in-frame clones only, minus some. Of over 400,000 clones in the sample, about nine tenths were seen once. Sequencing was carried out using peripheral blood. The receptor set was obtained from a woman aged 25 to 39 with active or convalescent COVID-19. The CDR3 runs from the conserved cysteine through the conserved F or W. Fields, in order: clone size, CDR3 length, J gene, V gene, D gene, CDR3 protein, CDR3 DNA. D genes are given only for firm matches. Expanded clones are given a class, and other clones once, few, many or no size at all.

clone size: -
CDR3 length: 16
J gene: TRBJ1-4
V gene: TRBV3-1/TRBV3-2
D gene: TRBD1
CDR3 protein: CASSQGDRGGVGKLFF
CDR3 DNA: TGTGCCAGCAGCCAAGGTGACAGGGGAGGCGTGGGAAAACTGTTTTTT

clone size: -
CDR3 length: 17
J gene: TRBJ2-5
V gene: TRBV5-1
D gene: -
CDR3 protein: CASSLAGKPSHQETQYF
CDR3 DNA: TGCGCCAGCAGCTTGGCCGGGAAGCCTAGCCACCAAGAGACCCAGTACTTC

clone size: -
CDR3 length: 18
J gene: TRBJ2-1
V gene: TRBV30
D gene: TRBD2
CDR3 protein: CAWRGTSGRLLSYNEQFF
CDR3 DNA: TGTGCCTGGAGAGGGACTAGCGGGAGGCTGCTCTCCTACAATGAGCAGTTCTTC

clone size: -
CDR3 length: 20
J gene: TRBJ2-6
V gene: TRBV4-1
D gene: TRBD2
CDR3 protein: CASSQDRTSGRTGGANVLTF
CDR3 DNA: TGCGCCAGCAGCCAAGATCGGACTAGCGGGAGGACGGGTGGGGCCAACGTCCTGACTTTC

clone size: -
CDR3 length: 13
J gene: TRBJ1-1
V gene: TRBV7-9
D gene: TRBD1
CDR3 protein: CASSQRTGPEAFF
CDR3 DNA: TGTGCCAGCAGCCAAAGGACAGGGCCCGAAGCTTTCTTT

clone size: -
CDR3 length: 13
J gene: TRBJ2-5
V gene: TRBV28
D gene: -
CDR3 protein: CASSFWGEETQYF
CDR3 DNA: TGTGCCAGCAGTTTCTGGGGGGAGGAGACCCAGTACTTC

clone size: -
CDR3 length: 16
J gene: TRBJ2-1
V gene: TRBV7-6
D gene: TRBD2
CDR3 protein: CASSLARLAGDNEQFF
CDR3 DNA: TGTGCCAGCAGCTTAGCTCGGCTAGCGGGGGACAATGAGCAGTTCTTC

clone size: once
CDR3 length: 13
J gene: TRBJ1-2
V gene: TRBV10-3
D gene: -
CDR3 protein: CAISAGGIYGYTF
CDR3 DNA: TGTGCCATCAGTGCGGGGGGTATCTATGGCTACACCTTC

clone size: -
CDR3 length: 17
J gene: TRBJ2-3
V gene: TRBV19
D gene: TRBD2
CDR3 protein: CASSRTLAGGLGDTQYF
CDR3 DNA: TGTGCCAGTAGTAGGACACTAGCGGGGGGGCTTGGAGATACGCAGTATTTT

clone size: few
CDR3 length: 14
J gene: TRBJ2-5
V gene: TRBV5-4
D gene: TRBD2
CDR3 protein: CASSSRDYEETQYF
CDR3 DNA: TGTGCCAGCAGCTCCCGGGACTATGAAGAGACCCAGTACTTC

clone size: -
CDR3 length: 16
J gene: TRBJ2-7
V gene: TRBV13
D gene: TRBD1
CDR3 protein: CASSSSLQGVSYEQYF
CDR3 DNA: TGTGCCAGCAGCTCGTCGTTACAGGGGGTGTCCTACGAGCAGTACTTC

clone size: -
CDR3 length: 15
J gene: TRBJ2-1
V gene: TRBV2
D gene: -
CDR3 protein: CASSEARDLSSEQFF
CDR3 DNA: TGTGCCAGCAGTGAGGCTAGGGACTTGAGCAGTGAGCAGTTCTTC

clone size: -
CDR3 length: 15
J gene: TRBJ1-5
V gene: TRBV19
D gene: -
CDR3 protein: CASSRDTYSNQPQHF
CDR3 DNA: TGTGCCAGTAGTAGGGACACCTATAGCAATCAGCCCCAGCATTTT

clone size: once
CDR3 length: 16
J gene: TRBJ1-2
V gene: TRBV19
D gene: TRBD1
CDR3 protein: CASKGDGTGVFGGYTF
CDR3 DNA: TGTGCCAGTAAGGGAGATGGGACAGGAGTTTTCGGGGGCTACACCTTC

clone size: -
CDR3 length: 16
J gene: TRBJ1-5
V gene: TRBV10-3
D gene: TRBD1
CDR3 protein: CAISETPSGGGQPQHF
CDR3 DNA: TGTGCCATCAGTGAGACACCCTCAGGGGGCGGGCAGCCCCAGCATTTT

clone size: -
CDR3 length: 17
J gene: TRBJ2-7
V gene: TRBV3-1/TRBV3-2
D gene: -
CDR3 protein: CASSQDSVVLSLPEQYF
CDR3 DNA: TGTGCCAGCAGCCAAGATAGTGTCGTATTGAGCCTGCCCGAGCAGTACTTC

clone size: -
CDR3 length: 16
J gene: TRBJ1-2
V gene: TRBV5-4
D gene: TRBD1
CDR3 protein: CASSLSRGLTNYGYTF
CDR3 DNA: TGTGCCAGCAGCTTAAGCAGGGGGCTTACTAACTATGGCTACACCTTC

clone size: -
CDR3 length: 15
J gene: TRBJ1-1
V gene: TRBV7-9
D gene: -
CDR3 protein: CASSLGVGAGTEAFF
CDR3 DNA: TGTGCCAGCAGCTTAGGAGTAGGGGCCGGCACTGAAGCTTTCTTT

clone size: -
CDR3 length: 12
J gene: TRBJ1-1
V gene: TRBV6-5
D gene: -
CDR3 protein: CASSGGVPEAFF
CDR3 DNA: TGTGCCAGCTCCGGGGGGGTGCCGGAAGCTTTCTTT

clone size: -
CDR3 length: 11
J gene: TRBJ1-1
V gene: TRBV30
D gene: -
CDR3 protein: CAWNVRGEAFF
CDR3 DNA: TGTGCCTGGAACGTCCGGGGTGAAGCTTTCTTT

clone size: -
CDR3 length: 17
J gene: TRBJ2-1
V gene: TRBV7-9
D gene: TRBD1
CDR3 protein: CASSLTTGISTYNEQFF
CDR3 DNA: TGTGCCAGCAGCTTAACGACAGGGATTAGCACCTACAATGAGCAATTCTTC

clone size: -
CDR3 length: 15
J gene: TRBJ2-1
V gene: TRBV12-5
D gene: TRBD2
CDR3 protein: CASGLITGGTDEQFF
CDR3 DNA: TGTGCTAGTGGTTTGATAACCGGGGGGACCGATGAGCAGTTCTTC

clone size: -
CDR3 length: 15
J gene: TRBJ2-3
V gene: TRBV6-1
D gene: TRBD2
CDR3 protein: CASSDRGGLLDTQYF
CDR3 DNA: TGTGCCAGCAGTGACCGGGGGGGCTTACTAGATACGCAGTATTTT

clone size: -
CDR3 length: 14
J gene: TRBJ2-7
V gene: TRBV19
D gene: TRBD2
CDR3 protein: CASSNSGSDYEQYF
CDR3 DNA: TGTGCCAGTAGTAATAGCGGGAGCGACTACGAGCAGTACTTC

clone size: -
CDR3 length: 17
J gene: TRBJ2-2
V gene: TRBV19
D gene: -
CDR3 protein: CASSIREPRLGTGELFF
CDR3 DNA: TGTGCCAGTAGTATCCGGGAACCCAGATTAGGGACCGGGGAGCTGTTTTTT

clone size: -
CDR3 length: 10
J gene: TRBJ1-1
V gene: TRBV29-1
D gene: -
CDR3 protein: CSALNTEAFF
CDR3 DNA: TGCAGCGCCTTGAACACTGAAGCTTTCTTT

clone size: -
CDR3 length: 12
J gene: TRBJ1-2
V gene: TRBV29-1
D gene: TRBD1
CDR3 protein: CSATRQGEGYTF
CDR3 DNA: TGCAGCGCCACCCGACAGGGGGAGGGCTACACCTTC

clone size: -
CDR3 length: 13
J gene: TRBJ2-7
V gene: TRBV6-5
D gene: -
CDR3 protein: CASSFNGMSEQYF
CDR3 DNA: TGTGCCAGCAGTTTCAACGGTATGAGCGAGCAGTACTTC

clone size: -
CDR3 length: 14
J gene: TRBJ1-4
V gene: TRBV6-6
D gene: -
CDR3 protein: CASSYRGGDEKLFF
CDR3 DNA: TGTGCCAGCAGTTACAGGGGAGGGGATGAAAAACTGTTTTTT

clone size: -
CDR3 length: 16
J gene: TRBJ2-3
V gene: TRBV9
D gene: TRBD2
CDR3 protein: CASSVGAGRGTDTQYF
CDR3 DNA: TGTGCCAGCAGCGTAGGAGCGGGGCGGGGCACAGATACGCAGTATTTT

clone size: -
CDR3 length: 13
J gene: TRBJ1-4
V gene: TRBV5-1
D gene: -
CDR3 protein: CASSDLAGEILFF
CDR3 DNA: TGCGCCAGCAGCGATCTAGCCGGGGAGATTCTGTTTTTT

clone size: -
CDR3 length: 14
J gene: TRBJ2-5
V gene: TRBV5-4
D gene: -
CDR3 protein: CASSGQGIGETQYF
CDR3 DNA: TGTGCCAGCAGCGGGCAGGGGATCGGAGAGACCCAGTACTTC

clone size: -
CDR3 length: 13
J gene: TRBJ1-3
V gene: TRBV30
D gene: -
CDR3 protein: CASGQNSGNTIYF
CDR3 DNA: TGTGCCTCCGGACAGAACTCTGGAAACACCATATATTTT

clone size: once
CDR3 length: 17
J gene: TRBJ2-7
V gene: TRBV18
D gene: TRBD2
CDR3 protein: CASSPTLAGASSNEQYF
CDR3 DNA: TGTGCCAGCTCACCTACCTTAGCGGGAGCCAGCAGCAACGAGCAGTACTTC

clone size: -
CDR3 length: 15
J gene: TRBJ2-7
V gene: TRBV21-1
D gene: -
CDR3 protein: CASSKVEGVVYEQYF
CDR3 DNA: TGTGCCAGCAGCAAAGTTGAGGGAGTAGTGTACGAGCAGTACTTC

clone size: -
CDR3 length: 16
J gene: TRBJ1-1
V gene: TRBV5-1
D gene: -
CDR3 protein: CASSSPRLGSNTEAFF
CDR3 DNA: TGCGCCAGCAGCTCCCCGCGGTTAGGGAGCAACACTGAAGCTTTCTTT

clone size: -
CDR3 length: 15
J gene: TRBJ2-7
V gene: TRBV15
D gene: -
CDR3 protein: CATSRALSLAYEQYF
CDR3 DNA: TGTGCCACCAGCAGAGCGTTGAGTCTGGCCTACGAGCAGTACTTC

clone size: -
CDR3 length: 11
J gene: TRBJ1-2
V gene: TRBV2
D gene: -
CDR3 protein: CASSIDYGYTF
CDR3 DNA: TGTGCCAGCAGTATAGACTATGGCTACACCTTC

clone size: -
CDR3 length: 15
J gene: TRBJ2-7
V gene: TRBV4-1
D gene: -
CDR3 protein: CASSQDMTNPLEQYF
CDR3 DNA: TGCGCCAGCAGCCAAGATATGACAAACCCCCTAGAGCAGTACTTC

clone size: few
CDR3 length: 15
J gene: TRBJ2-7
V gene: TRBV6-6
D gene: TRBD2
CDR3 protein: CASSYSREGRYEQYF
CDR3 DNA: TGTGCCAGCAGTTACTCTCGGGAGGGCCGGTACGAGCAGTACTTC

clone size: -
CDR3 length: 16
J gene: TRBJ2-1
V gene: TRBV4-2
D gene: -
CDR3 protein: CASSQAGQLDDNEQFF
CDR3 DNA: TGTGCCAGCAGCCAAGCCGGCCAGCTAGATGACAATGAGCAGTTCTTC

clone size: few
CDR3 length: 12
J gene: TRBJ1-3
V gene: TRBV10-2
D gene: -
CDR3 protein: CASRTGGNTIYF
CDR3 DNA: TGCGCCAGCAGAACAGGGGGAAACACCATATATTTT

clone size: -
CDR3 length: 18
J gene: TRBJ1-5
V gene: TRBV28
D gene: TRBD1
CDR3 protein: CASSLRDRGFLGNQPQHF
CDR3 DNA: TGTGCCAGCAGTTTAAGGGACAGGGGGTTTTTGGGCAATCAGCCCCAGCATTTT

clone size: -
CDR3 length: 15
J gene: TRBJ1-3
V gene: TRBV21-1
D gene: -
CDR3 protein: CASSTGTASGNTIYF
CDR3 DNA: TGTGCCAGCAGCACCGGGACAGCCTCTGGAAACACCATATATTTT

clone size: -
CDR3 length: 16
J gene: TRBJ1-5
V gene: TRBV11-3
D gene: -
CDR3 protein: CASSLDQGLVYQPQHF
CDR3 DNA: TGTGCCAGCAGCTTAGATCAGGGGTTAGTCTATCAGCCCCAGCATTTT

clone size: -
CDR3 length: 14
J gene: TRBJ1-1
V gene: TRBV11-2
D gene: TRBD1
CDR3 protein: CASSFDQGVPEAFF
CDR3 DNA: TGTGCCAGCAGCTTTGATCAGGGGGTCCCTGAAGCTTTCTTT

clone size: -
CDR3 length: 13
J gene: TRBJ2-5
V gene: TRBV12-3/TRBV12-4
D gene: -
CDR3 protein: CASSGTNQETQYF
CDR3 DNA: TGTGCCAGCTCCGGGACAAACCAAGAGACCCAGTACTTC

clone size: -
CDR3 length: 16
J gene: TRBJ1-1
V gene: TRBV29-1
D gene: -
CDR3 protein: CSVGPGRSLTNTEAFF
CDR3 DNA: TGCAGCGTGGGGCCGGGCAGGTCCCTAACGAACACTGAAGCTTTCTTT

clone size: -
CDR3 length: 15
J gene: TRBJ2-7
V gene: TRBV6-1
D gene: -
CDR3 protein: CASSEGTPDYYEQYF
CDR3 DNA: TGTGCCAGCAGTGAAGGGACGCCTGACTACTACGAGCAGTACTTC

clone size: -
CDR3 length: 14
J gene: TRBJ1-1
V gene: TRBV18
D gene: -
CDR3 protein: CASSIQGGNTEAFF
CDR3 DNA: TGTGCCAGCTCCATCCAAGGGGGAAACACTGAAGCTTTCTTT

clone size: -
CDR3 length: 13
J gene: TRBJ1-2
V gene: TRBV6-5
D gene: TRBD1
CDR3 protein: CATQGEYSYGYTF
CDR3 DNA: TGTGCCACACAGGGGGAGTATAGCTATGGCTACACCTTC

clone size: once
CDR3 length: 16
J gene: TRBJ1-6
V gene: TRBV7-9
D gene: TRBD1
CDR3 protein: CASSLEGTVNNSPLHF
CDR3 DNA: TGTGCCAGCAGCTTAGAGGGGACAGTTAATAATTCACCCCTCCACTTT

clone size: few
CDR3 length: 14
J gene: TRBJ1-2
V gene: TRBV5-8
D gene: TRBD1
CDR3 protein: CASSSRQGVVGYTF
CDR3 DNA: TGTGCCAGCAGCTCCCGACAGGGGGTTGTTGGCTACACCTTC

clone size: -
CDR3 length: 14
J gene: TRBJ2-7
V gene: TRBV27
D gene: TRBD1
CDR3 protein: CASATGQGTYEQYF
CDR3 DNA: TGTGCCAGCGCAACAGGACAGGGGACCTACGAGCAGTACTTC

clone size: -
CDR3 length: 15
J gene: TRBJ2-7
V gene: TRBV3-1/TRBV3-2
D gene: -
CDR3 protein: CASSQDPRSHGEQYF
CDR3 DNA: TGTGCCAGCAGCCAAGATCCTAGATCGCATGGCGAGCAGTACTTC

clone size: -
CDR3 length: 13
J gene: TRBJ2-7
V gene: TRBV12-3/TRBV12-4
D gene: -
CDR3 protein: CASSPEGTYEQYF
CDR3 DNA: TGTGCCAGCAGTCCTGAGGGGACATACGAGCAGTACTTC

clone size: -
CDR3 length: 16
J gene: TRBJ1-3
V gene: TRBV13
D gene: -
CDR3 protein: CASTSGHSRSGNTIYF
CDR3 DNA: TGTGCCAGCACCTCAGGTCACTCCCGCTCTGGAAACACCATATATTTT